What follows are 9 T cell receptor beta chains derived from one specimen sequenced in a study of regulatory T cells in long-lasting Graves disease. Construction of the TCR beta libraries employed iRepertoire HTBI primers in conjunction with Arm-PCR of CDR3 regions. TCRdb re-called the multiplex PCR reads through MiXCR, storing one row per CDR3 protein. The data contain about 540,000 distinct CDR3 sequences, around an eighth of them singletons. Stated time point: newly diagnosed GD, antithyroid drugs for less than 3 months. PBMCs provided the RNA from which the TCR library was made. The same sample was also studied in work on T cells in Graves' hyperthyroidism and ophthalmopathy.

Sequences were derived from peripheral blood mononuclear cells (PBMCs), sampled at new diagnosis, from a patient treated with antithyroid drugs. The source of these receptors is a man aged 25 to 40 with Graves disease.

In this sample, this clonotype turned up many times. The V gene is TRBV6-1, the J gene TRBJ1-1; no reliable D call. Germline V gene data show CDR1 as MNHNS and CDR2 as SASEGT. This CDR3 is built from 14 residues. V was clipped by 6 bases and J by 0 bases, with 11 bases between them. The CDR3 is CASRPGIMNTEAFF. The DNA for the CDR3 is TGTGCCAGCAGACCCGGGATCATGAACACTGAAGCTTTCTTT.

Turning to this clonotype: At one end, the junction sequence differs from germline, possibly due to a read error. The chain combines TRBV5-4 with TRBJ2-7; D possibly matches TRBD1 or TRBD2 (5 bases each). Germline V gene sequence: CDR1 SGHNT, CDR2 YYREEE (reference sequence). CDR3 length: 12 residues. In nucleotides, the CDR3 is TGTGCCAGCAACTTGGGTGGGGGCGAGCAGTACTTC. It specifies CASNLGGGEQYF.

This clonotype was seen many times. This rearrangement joins TRBV7-2 to TRBJ2-4; D possibly corresponds to TRBD2 (6 bases). CDR3 size: 15 residues. Trimming removed 1 base at V and 1 base at J, with 8 bases between. In germline, CDR1 is SGHTA, CDR2 FQGNSA. CDR3 sequence (DNA): TGTGCCAGCAGCTTAGTTCGGGGGGCCAAAAACATTCAGTACTTC. This gives the protein CASSLVRGAKNIQYF. The full variable domain, its missing parts supplied by reference TRBV7-2 and TRBJ2-4, is GAGVSQSPSNKVTEKGKDVELRCDPISGHTALYWYRQSLGQGLEFLIYFQGNSAPDKSGLPSDRFSAERTGGSVSTLTIQRTQQEDSAVYLCASSLVRGAKNIQYFGAGTRLSVL.

This clonotype was picked up a small number of times. The rearrangement joins TRBV6-1 to TRBJ2-1; 7 bases line up with TRBD2. V shed 6 bases, J shed 6 bases, and the junction held 11 bases outside the gene matches. Germline V gene data show CDR1 as MNHNS and CDR2 as SASEGT. The CDR3 totals 15 residues. The CDR3 region is CASSRGTIPRNEQFF. The CDR3 region has the DNA TGTGCCAGCAGCCGCGGGACTATCCCCCGCAATGAGCAGTTCTTC.

This clonotype was observed a handful of times. The rearrangement links TRBV20-1 to TRBJ1-1, with no clear D. CDR3 length: 12 residues. CDR1 DFQATT and CDR2 SNEGSKA come from the germline V gene (reference sequence). Trimming removed 1 base from V and 3 bases from J, with 6 bases in between. CDR3: CSARGRDTEAFF. For the CDR3, the DNA is TGCAGTGCTAGAGGAAGGGACACTGAAGCTTTCTTT.

This clonotype has a count of ten or more. V is TRBV27 and J is TRBJ2-7; TRBD2 agrees at 7 bases. This CDR3 comprises 14 residues. Germline V gene lookup returns CDR1 MNHEY and CDR2 SMNVEV (reference sequence). With V trimmed by 8 bases and J by 4 bases, 11 bases remained unmatched. The CDR3 coding sequence is TGTGCCAGCCGAAGGGCGGGAGAAGTATACGAGCAGTACTTC. It yields the protein CASRRAGEVYEQYF.

This clonotype occurred many times. The rearrangement uses TRBV12-3 or TRBV12-4 and TRBJ1-5; the D gene is possibly TRBD1 (5 bases). The CDR3 contains 12 residues. V lost 6 bases to trimming and J lost 11 bases, with 14 bases between them. CDR3 coding DNA: TGTGCCAGCAGCCCGGGGGAATCCGCCCAGCATTTT. Translated, it gives CASSPGESAQHF.

The CDR3 nucleotides are TGTGCCAGCAGTTACGGTGAGCTGGGGACGCAGTATTTT. Amino acid sequence: CASSYGELGTQYF. The rearrangement uses TRBV6-5 and TRBJ2-3; D is unresolved. The CDR3 contains 13 residues. Germline V lookup: CDR1 MNHEY, CDR2 SVGAGI. The ends were cut back, 2 bases at V and 9 bases at J, with 12 bases in the middle.

The V gene is TRBV20-1, the J gene TRBJ2-7; the D gene could be TRBD1 or TRBD2 (6 bases each). With 0 bases removed from V and 6 bases from J, the gap between germline ends came to 15 bases. Germline values: CDR1 DFQATT, CDR2 SNEGSKA (reference sequence). This CDR3 region has 14 residues. CDR3 residues: CSARDPTGTREQYF. As DNA, the CDR3 is TGCAGTGCTAGAGATCCAACAGGGACTCGCGAGCAGTACTTC.